The 6 T cell receptor beta chains below were found in one sample sequenced in a study of T-cell memory formation after mild COVID-19. TCRdb ran MiXCR on the 5' RACE reads and lists one entry per CDR3 protein. The sample records around 300,000 distinct CDR3 sequences, around 13% being singletons. Source material: PBMCs or a T cell subset sorted from them (not recorded which). The source is a man between 18 and 29 years old who had mild COVID-19 (a few samples of this study predate the infection). Cell type and time point are not known.

This clonotype was seen a few times. The chain joins TRBV4-3 to TRBJ2-6, with D maybe TRBD2 (6 bases). Trimming removed 0 bases at V and 1 base at J, with 10 bases between. CDR3 size: 17 residues. The germline gives CDR1 LGHNA, CDR2 YSLEER. As DNA, the CDR3 is TGCGCCAGCAGCCAAGACGGGACTGGGTCTGGGGCCAACGTCCTGACTTTC. It codes for CASSQDGTGSGANVLTF.

The V and J genes are TRBV24-1 and TRBJ2-5, with TRBD2 identical over 9 bases. The V gene's germline CDR1 is KGHDR and CDR2 SFDVKD. This CDR3 has 14 residues. V was pared by 8 bases and J by 5 bases, with 8 bases of the junction left unmatched. CDR3 DNA: TGTGCCACCAATCGCGGGGGGGCCGAGGAGACCCAGTACTTC. Its translation: CATNRGGAEETQYF.

The chain has TRBV7-9 and TRBJ2-6, with D unresolved. With 4 bases removed from V and 1 base from J, the gap between germline ends came to 11 bases. CDR1 and CDR2 from the germline V gene are SEHNR and FQNEAQ (reference sequence). The CDR3 contains 16 residues. The CDR3 DNA reads as TGTGCCAGCAGCTCCACTCTGGGTTCTGGGGCCAACGTCCTGACTTTC. It encodes CASSSTLGSGANVLTF.

The rearrangement joins TRBV4-3 to TRBJ2-1; D gene ambiguous. The germline gives CDR1 LGHNA, CDR2 YSLEER. The length of the CDR3 is 15 residues. Trimming shortened V by 1 base and J by 2 bases, and 9 bases separated the two germline ends. In DNA form, the CDR3 reads TGCGCCAGCAGCCAAGCCCCGGACGCCTACAATGAGCAGTTCTTC. Its protein product is CASSQAPDAYNEQFF.

This clonotype occurred many times. The rearrangement uses TRBV7-3 and TRBJ1-1; the D gene is possibly TRBD1 (6 bases). V was clipped by 5 bases and J by 1 base, with 8 bases between them. The V gene's germline CDR1 is SGHTA and CDR2 FQGTGA. CDR3 length: 13 residues. In DNA, the CDR3 is TGTGCCAGCAGCACACAGGGGAACACTGAAGCTTTCTTT. Translation: CASSTQGNTEAFF.

The CDR3 coding sequence is TGTGCCAGCGCTTGGCCCGGCCATGGAAACACCATATATTTT. Protein sequence: CASAWPGHGNTIYF. V gene TRBV3-1 combines with J gene TRBJ1-3; D gene unclear. Trimming removed 8 bases from V and 3 bases from J, with 14 bases in between. The CDR3 extends over 14 amino acids. The germline CDR1 and CDR2 sequences are LGHDT and YNNKEL (reference sequence).